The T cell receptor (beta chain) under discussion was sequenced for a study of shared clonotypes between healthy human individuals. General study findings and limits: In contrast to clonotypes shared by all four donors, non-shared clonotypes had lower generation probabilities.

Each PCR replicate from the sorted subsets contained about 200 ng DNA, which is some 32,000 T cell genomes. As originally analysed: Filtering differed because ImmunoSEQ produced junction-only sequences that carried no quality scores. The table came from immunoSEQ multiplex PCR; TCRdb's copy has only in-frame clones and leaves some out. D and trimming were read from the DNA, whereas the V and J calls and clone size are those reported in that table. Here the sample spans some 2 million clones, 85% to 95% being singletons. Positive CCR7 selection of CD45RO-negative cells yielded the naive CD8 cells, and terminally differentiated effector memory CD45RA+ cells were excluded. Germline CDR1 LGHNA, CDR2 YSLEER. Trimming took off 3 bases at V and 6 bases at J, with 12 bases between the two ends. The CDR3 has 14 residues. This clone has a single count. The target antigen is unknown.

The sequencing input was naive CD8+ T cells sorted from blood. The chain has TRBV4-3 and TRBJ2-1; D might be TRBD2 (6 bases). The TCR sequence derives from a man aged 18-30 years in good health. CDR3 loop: CASSHLEGRNEQFF. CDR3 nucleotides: TGCGCCAGCAGCCACCTGGAGGGCCGCAATGAGCAGTTCTTC.